Presented here are 30 T cell receptor beta chains from one specimen sequenced in a study of blood T cell repertoires in COVID-19. Clones were sequenced by immunoSEQ multiplex PCR, and TCRdb holds only the in-frame ones, with some missing. The sample lists about 160,000 clones, over 70% occurring once. Sequencing was performed on peripheral blood. The receptors shown here come from a man between 65 and 80 years old with acute or convalescent COVID-19.

This clone has just a few counts. The chain links TRBV3-1 (or the pseudogene TRBV3-2) to TRBJ2-7; TRBD2 matches at 8 bases. After removal of 1 base from V and 1 base from J, the junction contained 3 bases not matched to a gene. Germline values: CDR1 LGHDT, CDR2 YNNKEL (reference sequence). This CDR3 contains 15 residues. The CDR3 sequence: CASSQGKRGSYEQYF. Here the CDR3 DNA reads TGTGCCAGCAGCCAAGGCAAGCGGGGGTCCTACGAGCAGTACTTC.

The gene calls are TRBV9 and TRBJ2-3; the D is unclear. Trimming took off 3 bases at V and 6 bases at J, with 14 bases between the two ends. The CDR3 runs to 14 residues. The V gene's germline CDR1 is SGDLS and CDR2 YYNGEE. The CDR3 DNA reads as TGTGCCAGCAGCGGAACTACATCCGGGGATACGCAGTATTTT. The encoded protein is CASSGTTSGDTQYF.

The CDR3 is CAGRAGTNTGELFF. The DNA of the CDR3 is TGTGCGGGTCGAGCGGGAACGAACACCGGGGAGCTGTTTTTT. This chain uses TRBV6-6 with TRBJ2-2, with 7 bases that match TRBD2. CDR3 length: 14 residues. The germline V gene has CDR1 MNHNY and CDR2 SVGAGI (reference sequence).

The V and J genes are TRBV5-8 and TRBJ1-6; TRBD1 matches at 9 bases. The CDR3 has 14 amino acids. The germline V gene has CDR1 SGHTS and CDR2 YDEGEE. J was trimmed by 10 bases and V by 1 base; bases with no gene match: 3. CDR3: CASSLRQGGSPLHF. The CDR3 coding sequence is TGTGCCAGCAGCTTGAGACAGGGGGGATCACCCCTCCACTTT.

V usage is TRBV27 and J usage is TRBJ1-4, with TRBD1 identical over 8 bases. There are 15 residues in the CDR3. The germline gives CDR1 MNHEY, CDR2 SMNVEV (reference sequence). Trimming removed 5 bases from V and 7 bases from J; junction bases left unmatched: 9. The CDR3 nucleotides read TGTGCCAGCAGTAAAACGACAGGGGAAGGTGAAAAACTGTTTTTT. It encodes CASSKTTGEGEKLFF.

CDR3 sequence reads: CASSLGGGGPVAGELFF. CDR3 coding DNA: TGTGCCAGCAGCTTAGGCGGCGGGGGGCCCGTGGCCGGGGAGCTGTTTTTT. The genes are TRBV11-2 and TRBJ2-2, with 8 bases lining up with TRBD2. CDR3 size: 17 residues. Germline CDR1 reads SGHAT; CDR2 reads FQNNGV. Germline trimming cut 1 base from V and 6 bases from J; bases unmatched to any gene: 10.

This clone appeared a single time. The chain uses TRBV7-2 and TRBJ1-2, with a weak D call TRBD1 (5 bases). V was pared by 0 bases and J by 4 bases, with 12 bases between. CDR3 length: 15 residues. Germline CDR1 reads SGHTA; CDR2 reads FQGNSA. The CDR3 coding sequence is TGTGCCAGCAGCTTAGCGTTCCAGGGCCCCTATGGCTACACCTTC. Translating gives CASSLAFQGPYGYTF.

This clone was observed a few times. The chain carries TRBV5-1 and TRBJ2-3; 11 bases match TRBD1. This CDR3 is 14 amino acids long. Germline values: CDR1 SGHRS, CDR2 YFSETQ. V lost 4 bases to trimming and J lost 4 bases; unmatched junction nucleotides: 2. CDR3 sequence (DNA): TGCGCCAGCAGCCGGGACAGGGGGTCAGATACGCAGTATTTT. As protein: CASSRDRGSDTQYF.

This sequence joins TRBV7-2 and TRBJ2-5; 8 nucleotides match TRBD2. J was trimmed by 5 bases and V by 0 bases; bases with no gene match: 8. Germline CDR1 SGHTA, CDR2 FQGNSA. The length of the CDR3 is 16 residues. CDR3: CASSLATGGPGETQYF. Here the CDR3 DNA reads TGTGCCAGCAGCTTAGCAACGGGGGGGCCGGGGGAGACCCAGTACTTC.

The gene calls are TRBV2 and TRBJ1-5; perhaps TRBD1 as D (6 bases). Deletions cut 6 bases from V and 4 bases from J, with 10 bases between. CDR3 size: 13 residues. Germline CDR1 SNHLY, CDR2 FYNNEI. This chain's CDR3 is CASSGQGNQPQHF. For the CDR3, the DNA is TGTGCCAGCAGCGGCCAGGGGAATCAGCCCCAGCATTTT. Full variable domain (remainder filled in from reference TRBV2 and TRBJ1-5): EPEVTQTPSHQVTQMGQEVILRCVPISNHLYFYWYRQILGQKVEFLVSFYNNEISEKSEIFDDQFSVERPDGSNFTLKIRSTKLEDSAMYFCASSGQGNQPQHFGDGTRLSIL.

The chain uses TRBV25-1 and TRBJ1-6; D perhaps matches TRBD1 (5 bases). Trimming pared 4 bases from V and 6 bases from J, leaving 10 bases between. The germline V gene encodes CDR1 MGHDK and CDR2 SYGVNS. The CDR3 has 14 amino acids. CDR3 region: CASSVGAANSPLHF. The CDR3 region has the DNA TGTGCCAGCAGTGTAGGGGCAGCTAATTCACCCCTCCACTTT.

The rearrangement uses TRBV30 and TRBJ1-2, with unresolved D. V dropped 7 bases and J dropped 6 bases, with 21 bases sitting between them. In germline, CDR1 is GTSNPN, CDR2 SVGIG (reference sequence). There are 14 residues in the CDR3. In nucleotides, the CDR3 is TGTGCCTATTCAAATTCCAGGTCGGTTCATGGCTACACCTTC. Protein product: CAYSNSRSVHGYTF.

V gene TRBV1 combines with J gene TRBJ1-5; TRBD1, the D gene given by the table, was not confirmed from the DNA. TRBV1 is a recognized pseudogene. The CDR3 is 19 residues long. DNA of the CDR3: TGCACCAGCAGCCAAATTTCGGGACAGGGGAATAATAGCAATCAGCCCCAGCATTTT. It codes for CTSSQISGQGNNSNQPQHF.

The chain combines TRBV2 with TRBJ2-3; the D gene is possibly TRBD1 (5 bases). Per the germline V gene, CDR1 is SNHLY and CDR2 is FYNNEI. With 7 bases removed from V and 2 bases from J, the gap between germline ends came to 10 bases. The length of the CDR3 is 13 residues. CDR3 bases: TGTGCCAGCATTGGACAATTCACAGATACGCAGTATTTT. Residues: CASIGQFTDTQYF.

V gene TRBV18 combines with J gene TRBJ1-4; maybe TRBD1 (6 bases). Germline-derived CDR1 and CDR2 are KGHSH and LQKENI. This CDR3 spans 13 amino acids. V lost 4 bases, J lost 8 bases, and 11 bases lay in between. The CDR3 DNA reads TGTGCCAGCTCACGGGGGCAGGGCGAAAAACTGTTTTTT. Its protein is CASSRGQGEKLFF.

The V call is TRBV19, the J call TRBJ1-5, with D maybe TRBD1 (6 bases). The CDR3 extends over 12 amino acids. V gave up 3 bases and J gave up 9 bases, with 9 bases separating them. Germline CDR1 reads LNHDA; CDR2 reads SQIVND (reference sequence). The chain's CDR3 is CASSIQGRPQHF. CDR3 nucleotides: TGTGCCAGTAGTATCCAGGGGCGGCCCCAGCATTTT.

This chain connects TRBV5-4 to TRBJ1-1, with D maybe TRBD1 (5 bases). The germline V gene has CDR1 SGHNT and CDR2 YYREEE (reference sequence). The V and J ends lost 4 bases and 1 base respectively, with 11 bases between them. This CDR3 is built from 14 residues. The CDR3 sequence: CASSAGRTNTEAFF. The CDR3 DNA is TGTGCCAGCAGCGCGGGACGGACGAACACTGAAGCTTTCTTT.

The chain couples TRBV28 to TRBJ2-6; no clear D. The CDR3 has 17 residues. The V end was cut by 4 bases, the J end by 0 bases, with 13 bases between. Germline CDR1 MDHEN, CDR2 SYDVKM. CDR3 sequence reads: CASSSATSSSGANVLTF. The DNA for the CDR3 is TGTGCCAGCAGTTCAGCGACTTCCAGCTCTGGGGCCAACGTCCTGACTTTC.

The chain links TRBV2 to TRBJ2-2; D might be TRBD2 (6 bases). The CDR3 covers 14 residues. V gave up 10 bases and J gave up 6 bases, with 18 bases separating them. Germline V lookup: CDR1 SNHLY, CDR2 FYNNEI. The CDR3 loop reads CANTPREVAGELFF. The CDR3 bases are TGTGCCAATACCCCCAGGGAGGTGGCCGGGGAGCTGTTTTTT. Drawing the rest from reference TRBV2 and TRBJ2-2, the complete variable domain is EPEVTQTPSHQVTQMGQEVILRCVPISNHLYFYWYRQILGQKVEFLVSFYNNEISEKSEIFDDQFSVERPDGSNFTLKIRSTKLEDSAMYFCANTPREVAGELFFGEGSRLTVL.

V and J are TRBV5-4 and TRBJ1-5, with D tentatively TRBD1 (6 bases). V lost 5 bases to trimming and J lost 6 bases, with 15 bases between them. The CDR3 is made up of 14 amino acids. CDR1 SGHNT and CDR2 YYREEE come from the germline V gene (reference sequence). CDR3 region: CASSSQGYGQPQHF. The CDR3 nucleotides read TGTGCCAGCAGTTCACAGGGATACGGTCAGCCCCAGCATTTT.

The chain joins TRBV2 to TRBJ2-5; TRBD2 agrees at 10 bases. The V segment lost 0 bases and the J segment 4 bases; nucleotides outside the gene matches: 5. Germline V gene data show CDR1 as SNHLY and CDR2 as FYNNEI. The CDR3 loop spans 16 amino acids. This chain's CDR3 is CASSEAVSGRIETQYF. The CDR3 nucleotides are TGTGCCAGCAGTGAAGCGGTTAGCGGGAGGATAGAGACCCAGTACTTC.

The chain uses TRBV10-3 and TRBJ2-7; 8 bases map to TRBD1. This CDR3 comprises 13 residues. The germline gives CDR1 ENHRY, CDR2 SYGVKD. Trimming removed 6 bases from V and 4 bases from J; junction bases left unmatched: 5. CDR3 protein: CAIRAGTGYEQYF. CDR3 DNA sequence: TGTGCCATCAGGGCCGGGACAGGTTACGAGCAGTACTTC.

V gene TRBV27 combines with J gene TRBJ1-1; D is unclear. The CDR3 runs 14 residues. Germline assignment: CDR1 MNHEY and CDR2 SMNVEV (reference sequence). V lost 3 bases to trimming and J lost 0 bases, with 8 bases between them. The CDR3 nucleotides read TGTGCCAGCAGTTTTGGACTGATGAACACTGAAGCTTTCTTT. Encoded protein: CASSFGLMNTEAFF.

V is TRBV15 and J is TRBJ1-5; TRBD1 matches 7 bases. CDR1 and CDR2 (germline): LNHNV, YYDKDF (reference sequence). The CDR3 totals 16 residues. V dropped 2 bases and J dropped 4; count of bases not matched to a gene: 8. The CDR3 DNA reads as TGTGCCACCAGCAGAAGTCGGACAGGAGCTAATCAGCCCCAGCATTTT. It specifies CATSRSRTGANQPQHF. Full variable domain (rest looked up from reference TRBV15 and TRBJ1-5): DAMVIQNPRYQVTQFGKPVTLSCSQTLNHNVMYWYQQKSSQAPKLLFHYYDKDFNNEADTPDNFQSRRPNTSFCFLDIRSPGLGDTAMYLCATSRSRTGANQPQHFGDGTRLSIL.

The DNA of the CDR3 is TGTGCCAGCAGCTTGAGAGCGCCCTACGAGCAGTACTTC. It yields the protein CASSLRAPYEQYF. The genes are TRBV5-6 and TRBJ2-7; D call uncertain. The CDR3 contains 13 residues. Trimming left V 1 base short and J 2 bases short, with 7 bases between. CDR1 is SGHDT and CDR2 is YYEEEE in the germline V gene. Supplemented by reference TRBV5-6 and TRBJ2-7, the full variable domain reads DAGVTQSPTHLIKTRGQQVTLRCSPKSGHDTVSWYQQALGQGPQFIFQYYEEEERQRGNFPDRFSGHQFPNYSSELNVNALLLGDSALYLCASSLRAPYEQYFGPGTRLTVT.

Only a few counts were recorded for this clone. The genes are TRBV28 and TRBJ1-5; D uncertain. V was trimmed by 6 bases and J by 3 bases, leaving 6 bases between them. The germline V gene has CDR1 MDHEN and CDR2 SYDVKM. CDR3 size: 12 residues. CDR3 loop: CASSLYNQPQHF. CDR3 coding DNA: TGTGCCAGCAGCCTTTACAATCAGCCCCAGCATTTT.

The V and J genes are TRBV10-2 and TRBJ1-2, with D maybe TRBD1 (5 bases). The germline V gene encodes CDR1 WSHSY and CDR2 SAAADI. The CDR3 sequence is 13 residues long. Trimming removed 2 bases from V and 8 bases from J, with 12 bases in between. CDR3 protein: CASSEGQGSGYTF. The CDR3 DNA follows: TGCGCCAGCAGTGAGGGCCAGGGCAGCGGCTACACCTTC.

This clone was seen a few times. This chain links TRBV24-1 with TRBJ2-1; 12 nucleotides agree with TRBD2. After removal of 3 bases from V and 1 base from J, the junction contained 6 bases not matched to a gene. Germline CDR1 is KGHDR and CDR2 is SFDVKD. The CDR3 runs to 18 residues. The CDR3: CATSDVTSGRGSYNEQFF. In DNA, the CDR3 is TGTGCCACCAGTGATGTGACTAGCGGGAGAGGTTCCTACAATGAGCAGTTCTTC.

V usage is TRBV10-3 and J usage is TRBJ2-3; D is perhaps TRBD2 (5 bases). Germline V gene sequence: CDR1 ENHRY, CDR2 SYGVKD. Trimming shortened V by 6 bases and J by 2 bases, and 12 bases separated the two germline ends. CDR3 size: 14 residues. The CDR3 DNA follows: TGTGCCATCAGCGGGATGGGGATCACAGATACGCAGTATTTT. Amino acids: CAISGMGITDTQYF.

The V gene is TRBV12-3 or TRBV12-4, the J gene TRBJ1-4; D unclear. V gave up 6 bases and J gave up 8 bases, with 13 bases separating them. The CDR3 is 13 residues long. Here the CDR3 reads CASRPTGGEKLFF. Written as DNA, the CDR3 is TGTGCCAGCAGGCCCACTGGAGGAGAAAAACTGTTTTTT.